Listed here are 8 T cell receptor beta chains from one sample, sequenced in a study of shared clonotypes between healthy human individuals. Naive CD8 isolation took CD45RO-negative cells positively selected for CCR7 and excluded terminally differentiated effector memory CD45RA+ cells. The table came from immunoSEQ multiplex PCR; TCRdb's copy has only in-frame clones and leaves some out. The sample lists hundreds of thousands of clones, 80% to 95% seen once, with approximately 25% in the top ten. The material sequenced was naive CD8+ T cells sorted from blood. Receptor source: a man aged 30 to 39 in good health.

The rearrangement links TRBV9 to TRBJ2-1; D not certain. V lost 0 bases, J lost 8 bases, and 15 bases lay in between. The germline gives CDR1 SGDLS, CDR2 YYNGEE. The CDR3 is 15 residues long. Here the CDR3 reads CASSVGLSLGHEQFF. The CDR3 nucleotides are TGTGCCAGCAGCGTAGGTCTGTCCCTAGGCCATGAGCAGTTCTTC.

This clone occurred a few times. V gene TRBV28 combines with J gene TRBJ2-7; no clear D. In germline, CDR1 is MDHEN, CDR2 SYDVKM. The CDR3 is 11 amino acids. V lost 8 bases, J lost 6 bases, and 11 bases lay in between. The CDR3 DNA is TGTGCCAGCCAGAGCCTCCGCGAGCAGTACTTC. Protein: CASQSLREQYF.

The chain combines TRBV5-1 with TRBJ1-4; D is undetermined. In germline, CDR1 is SGHRS, CDR2 YFSETQ. With 2 bases removed from V and 0 bases from J, the gap between germline ends came to 11 bases. The CDR3 is made up of 16 amino acids. CDR3: CASSFGGRATNEKLFF. CDR3 bases: TGCGCCAGCAGCTTCGGTGGACGGGCAACTAATGAAAAACTGTTTTTT.

The chain joins TRBV13 to TRBJ2-7, with D hard to call. With 3 bases removed from V and 6 bases from J, the gap between germline ends came to 12 bases. This CDR3 comprises 13 residues. Per the germline V gene, CDR1 is PRHDT and CDR2 is FYEKMQ (reference sequence). Here the CDR3 DNA reads TGTGCCAGCAGCTTGGGCTCCAGTGGCGAGCAGTACTTC. Translation: CASSLGSSGEQYF.

The chain is built from TRBV13 and TRBJ2-3; D assignment may be TRBD1 or TRBD2 (5 bases each). In germline, CDR1 is PRHDT, CDR2 FYEKMQ (reference sequence). The CDR3 is made up of 14 amino acids. Trimming left V 6 bases short and J 6 bases short, with 16 bases between. Written as DNA, the CDR3 is TGTGCCAGCAGGGGCCGGGGCATGCCCGATACGCAGTATTTT. Protein product: CASRGRGMPDTQYF.

The V gene is TRBV7-2, the J gene TRBJ2-7; 15 bases match TRBD2. Germline CDR1 reads SGHTA; CDR2 reads FQGNSA. With 4 bases clipped from V and 0 bases from J, the junction kept 10 bases outside the gene matches. The CDR3 extends over 19 amino acids. The DNA of the CDR3 is TGTGCCAGCAGCTCCGGGACTAGCGGGAGGCACCTTACCTCCTACGAGCAGTACTTC. Protein: CASSSGTSGRHLTSYEQYF.

V gene TRBV27 combines with J gene TRBJ2-1; unclear D gene. CDR1 is MNHEY and CDR2 is SMNVEV in the germline V gene (reference sequence). V dropped 2 bases and J dropped 7 bases, with 6 bases sitting between them. The CDR3 has 12 amino acids. CDR3 DNA: TGTGCCAGCAGTTTAAGGGATAATGAGCAGTTCTTC. It yields the protein CASSLRDNEQFF.

Worth noting for this clone: A read error likely explains this, since a far larger clone differs by one base. This rearrangement joins TRBV11-2 to TRBJ2-6, with a possible D match to TRBD1 (5 bases). Germline V gene sequence: CDR1 SGHAT, CDR2 FQNNGV. The CDR3 length is 14 residues. V gave up 5 bases and J gave up 0 bases, with 5 bases separating them. CDR3 amino acids: CASSDSSGANVLTF. Here the CDR3 DNA reads TGTGCCAGCAGCGACAGCTCTGGGGCCAACGTCCTGACTTTC.